This TCR beta chain derives from a study of cytomegalovirus exposure and HLA in healthy donors. The CDR3 sequence is 16 residues long. V was pared by 5 bases and J by 2 bases, with 5 bases of the junction left unmatched. Germline-derived CDR1 and CDR2 are ENHRY and SYGVKD. PCR involved 60 Vbeta and 13 Jbeta primers. This table comes from immunoSEQ multiplex PCR, and its TCRdb copy is limited to in-frame clones, with some not included. The data contain some 140,000 clones, around 80% of them singletons. Material: PBMCs. This rearrangement joins TRBV10-3 to TRBJ2-6; 8 nucleotides align to TRBD1. The sequence was collected from a man aged 30 to 39 in good health and CMV-seronegative. This chain's CDR3 is CAISRDRITGANVLTF. CDR3 bases: TGTGCCATCAGTAGGGACAGGATCACTGGGGCCAACGTCCTGACTTTC.